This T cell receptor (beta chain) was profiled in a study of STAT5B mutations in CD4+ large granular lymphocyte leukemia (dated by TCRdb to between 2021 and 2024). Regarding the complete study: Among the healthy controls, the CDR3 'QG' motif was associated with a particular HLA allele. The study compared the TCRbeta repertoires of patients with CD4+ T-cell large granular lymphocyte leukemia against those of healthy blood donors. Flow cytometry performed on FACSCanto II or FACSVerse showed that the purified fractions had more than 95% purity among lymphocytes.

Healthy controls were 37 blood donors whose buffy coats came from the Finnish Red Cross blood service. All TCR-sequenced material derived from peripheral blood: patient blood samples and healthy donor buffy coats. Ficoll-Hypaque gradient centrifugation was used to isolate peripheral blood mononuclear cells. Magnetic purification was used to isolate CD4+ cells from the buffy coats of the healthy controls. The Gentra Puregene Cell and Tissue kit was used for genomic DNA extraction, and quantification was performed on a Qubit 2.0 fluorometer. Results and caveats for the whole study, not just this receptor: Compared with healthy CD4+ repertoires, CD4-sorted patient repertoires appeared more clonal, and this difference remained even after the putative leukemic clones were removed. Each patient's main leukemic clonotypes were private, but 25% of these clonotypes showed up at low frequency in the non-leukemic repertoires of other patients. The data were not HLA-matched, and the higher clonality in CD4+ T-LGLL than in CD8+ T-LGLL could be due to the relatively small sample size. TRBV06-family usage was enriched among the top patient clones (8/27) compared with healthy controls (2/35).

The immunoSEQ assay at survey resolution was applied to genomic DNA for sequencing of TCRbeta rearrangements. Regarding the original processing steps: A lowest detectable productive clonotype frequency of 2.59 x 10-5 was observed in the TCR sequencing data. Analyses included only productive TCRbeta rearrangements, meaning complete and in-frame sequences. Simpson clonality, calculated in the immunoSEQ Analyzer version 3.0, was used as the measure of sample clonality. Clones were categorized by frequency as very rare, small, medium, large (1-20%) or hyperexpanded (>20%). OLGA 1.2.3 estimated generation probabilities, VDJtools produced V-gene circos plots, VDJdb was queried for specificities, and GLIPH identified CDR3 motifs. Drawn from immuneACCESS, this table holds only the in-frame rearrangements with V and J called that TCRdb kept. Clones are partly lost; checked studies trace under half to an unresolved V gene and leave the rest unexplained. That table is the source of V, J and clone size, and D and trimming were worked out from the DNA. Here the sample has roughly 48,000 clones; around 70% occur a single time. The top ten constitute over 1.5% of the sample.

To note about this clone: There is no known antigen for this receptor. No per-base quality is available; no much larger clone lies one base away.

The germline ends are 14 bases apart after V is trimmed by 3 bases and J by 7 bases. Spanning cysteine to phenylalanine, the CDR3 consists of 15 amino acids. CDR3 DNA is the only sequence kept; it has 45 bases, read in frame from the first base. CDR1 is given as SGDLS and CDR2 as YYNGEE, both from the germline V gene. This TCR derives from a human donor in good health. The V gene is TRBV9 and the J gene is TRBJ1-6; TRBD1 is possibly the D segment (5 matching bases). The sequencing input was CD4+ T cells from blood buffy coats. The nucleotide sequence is TGTGCCAGCAGCGCGGGGACCCCAGGGAATTCACCCCTCCACTTT. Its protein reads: CASSAGTPGNSPLHF.